This T cell receptor (beta chain) comes out of a study of T cell responses to AZD1222 COVID-19 vaccine. Study summary: Recipients boosted at about 4 weeks or about 12 weeks are pooled.

Profiled with immunoSEQ multiplex PCR; TCRdb holds only in-frame clones, not every one. The data show 60,000 to 75,000 clones, roughly 90% seen once. Trimming cost V 2 bases and J 4 bases, with 9 bases left between them. The germline CDR1 and CDR2 sequences are MNHEY and SVGAGI. This CDR3 is built from 14 residues. The chain is built from TRBV6-5 and TRBJ1-5, with D perhaps TRBD1 (6 bases). The source of this sequence is an adult in good health. The sample in question was peripheral blood, obtained on day 0 of AZD1222 vaccination. This chain's CDR3 is CASSYRGQNQPQHF. The CDR3 region has the DNA TGTGCCAGCAGTTACAGGGGACAAAATCAGCCCCAGCATTTT.